The clone carrying this T cell receptor beta chain was observed many times. This sample stems from a study of Graves' ophthalmopathy and Graves' hyperthyroidism. Transcripts of RNA were the source for amplifying TCR beta CDR3 regions. Second-round multiplex PCR came after a first-round RT-PCR that employed HTBI primers. From the multiplex PCR reads, TCRdb called clonotypes with MiXCR, one entry per CDR3 protein. This table has hundreds of thousands of distinct CDR3 sequences, around a fifth appearing once. The CDR3 runs 15 residues. V gave up 5 bases and J gave up 5 bases, with 20 bases separating them. Looked up from germline, CDR1 is SGHRS and CDR2 is YFSETQ.

This chain connects TRBV5-1 to TRBJ2-7; tentative D call: TRBD1 (7 bases). The source material was peripheral blood. The origin of this receptor is a woman in her late teens or twenties with stable Graves' hyperthyroidism. Some clones in this sample may be carry-over from other donors' samples. The CDR3 coding sequence is TGCGCCAGCAGACCGGAGGGGGCAGTGAGGAACGAGCAGTACTTC. This sequence encodes CASRPEGAVRNEQYF. The full variable domain, in which reference TRBV5-1 and TRBJ2-7 provide the parts outside the CDR3, is KAGVTQTPRYLIKTRGQQVTLSCSPISGHRSVSWYQQTPGQGLQFLFEYFSETQRNKGNFPGRFSGRQFSNSRSEMNVSTLELGDSALYLCASRPEGAVRNEQYFGPGTRLTVT.